This TCR beta chain emerged from a study of blood T cell repertoires in COVID-19. The overall study: Samples of COVID-19 (acute and convalescent) were obtained from the United States, Italy and Spain. T cells, B-cell-depleted T cells, or PBMCs provided the cDNA or gDNA that served as material.

Germline V CDR1 and CDR2: WSHSY, SAAADI. The CDR3 consists of 13 residues. Trimming removed 4 bases at V and 0 bases at J, with 6 bases between. Here immunoSEQ multiplex PCR was the method, and the copy in TCRdb shows in-frame clones only, minus some. The sample yields around 700,000 clones, approximately 90% seen once. This rearrangement joins TRBV10-2 to TRBJ1-1; D is undetermined. The specimen was peripheral blood. The receptor was derived from a woman in her late teens or twenties with acute or convalescent COVID-19. CDR3 residues: CASSGQLNTEAFF. Written as DNA, the CDR3 is TGCGCCAGCAGTGGCCAGTTGAACACTGAAGCTTTCTTT.